Below are 16 T cell receptor beta chains sequenced from a single sample in a study of CD8 T cells in ankylosing spondylitis. TCRdb re-derived calls from the 5' RACE reads in MiXCR, one entry per CDR3 protein. This table has about 230,000 distinct CDR3 sequences, less than 9.5% appearing once. Sequenced material: blood, either unsorted or a sorted T cell fraction (not recorded which). Receptors originate from a female donor with ankylosing spondylitis or in good health (not recorded which).

This clonotype came up many times. V is TRBV6-5 and J is TRBJ1-1, with a weak D call TRBD1 (5 bases). The CDR3 runs 12 residues. Germline V gene data show CDR1 as MNHEY and CDR2 as SVGAGI. Trimming cost V 5 bases and J 7 bases, with 11 bases left between them. DNA for the CDR3: TGTGCCAGCAGTCGGGGGGAGGGTGAAGCTTTCTTT. Protein product: CASSRGEGEAFF.

This clonotype was detected ten times or more. The chain employs TRBV5-1 and TRBJ2-7, with D perhaps TRBD1 (6 bases). The CDR3 is 15 residues long. Per the germline V gene, CDR1 is SGHRS and CDR2 is YFSETQ. V was cut by 0 bases and J by 2 bases, with 12 bases left in between. The CDR3 region has the DNA TGCGCCAGCAGCTTGGGTGACAGGCCTCCCTACGAGCAGTACTTC. Encoded protein: CASSLGDRPPYEQYF.

Regarding this clonotype: Being one base from a much bigger clone, this may be a read error. V is TRBV7-2 and J is TRBJ2-7; D gene unclear. The germline V gene encodes CDR1 SGHTA and CDR2 FQGNSA. The V gene lost 7 bases and the J gene lost 6 bases, with 16 bases spanning the gap. The CDR3 contains 13 residues. The CDR3 region has the DNA TGTGCCAGCATCCCGAGAGCTTTGGGCGAGCAGTACTTC. It encodes CASIPRALGEQYF.

Many counts were recorded for this clonotype. The chain uses TRBV7-2 and TRBJ1-5; a weak D match, TRBD1 (6 bases). CDR3 size: 14 residues. The V end was cut by 5 bases, the J end by 2 bases, with 10 bases between. Germline V CDR1 and CDR2: SGHTA, FQGNSA. CDR3 region: CASSPEGGNQPQHF. The CDR3 DNA sequence: TGTGCCAGCAGCCCGGAGGGGGGCAATCAGCCCCAGCATTTT.

This clonotype was found a few times. The rearrangement joins TRBV5-5 to TRBJ2-7; 9 positions match TRBD2. This CDR3 spans 15 amino acids. Trimming took 0 bases from V and 5 from J; bases not matched to a gene: 6. Germline lookup yields CDR1 SGHKS and CDR2 YYEKEE (reference sequence). The CDR3 DNA is TGTGCCAGCAGCTTGGCGCGGGAGGGCCTGGACGAGCAGTACTTC. Translating it yields CASSLAREGLDEQYF. Based on the CDR3 plus reference TRBV5-5 and TRBJ2-7, the full variable domain is DAGVTQSPTHLIKTRGQQVTLRCSPISGHKSVSWYQQVLGQGPQFIFQYYEKEERGRGNFPDRFSARQFPNYSSELNVNALLLGDSALYLCASSLAREGLDEQYFGPGTRLTVT.

This clonotype was detected ten times or more. The V call is TRBV5-6, the J call TRBJ2-7; 8 bases align to TRBD1. Trimming at V came to 3 bases and at J to 5 bases, leaving 10 bases not matched to a gene. Germline CDR1 SGHDT, CDR2 YYEEEE. The CDR3 length is 15 residues. The CDR3 DNA sequence: TGTGCCAGCAGCTCACAGGGGGTCTGGGTGAACGAGCAGTACTTC. Amino acid sequence: CASSSQGVWVNEQYF.

This clonotype was observed at least ten times. The chain couples TRBV28 to TRBJ2-1, with TRBD1 matching over 7 bases. The junction had 4 bases not matched to a gene; V was cut back by 5 bases and J by 3 bases. The CDR3 totals 14 residues. Germline V gives CDR1 MDHEN, CDR2 SYDVKM. As DNA, the CDR3 is TGTGCCAGCAGTGCCCCAGGGGGCTACAATGAGCAGTTCTTC. Its translation: CASSAPGGYNEQFF.

This clonotype was seen at least ten times. The V and J genes are TRBV18 and TRBJ2-7; D possibly corresponds to TRBD1 (6 bases). V was clipped by 6 bases and J by 3 bases, with 12 bases between them. CDR3 length: 13 residues. In germline, CDR1 is KGHSH, CDR2 LQKENI. CDR3 nucleotide sequence: TGTGCCAGCTCGCAGGACAGCATCTACGAGCAGTACTTC. Protein product: CASSQDSIYEQYF.

Worth noting for this clonotype: Germline is not matched at one junction end, which may reflect a read error. The CDR3 nucleotides read TGTGCCAGCAGCTTCCTAGGTTACGAGCTGTACTTC. Its translation: CASSFLGYELYF. J is TRBJ2-7 and V is TRBV7-9; D remains ambiguous. Germline assignment: CDR1 SEHNR and CDR2 FQNEAQ (reference sequence). This CDR3 has 12 amino acids. Full variable domain (rest looked up from reference TRBV7-9 and TRBJ2-7): DTGVSQNPRHKITKRGQNVTFRCDPISEHNRLYWYRQTLGQGPEFLTYFQNEAQLEKSRLLSDRFSAERPKGSFSTLEIQRTEQGDSAMYLCASSFLGYELYFGPGTRLTVT.

This clonotype was observed many times. This chain links TRBV10-3 with TRBJ2-7; D might be TRBD2 (5 bases). The CDR3 loop spans 14 amino acids. V was clipped by 8 bases and J by 2 bases, with 16 bases between them. From germline, CDR1 is ENHRY and CDR2 SYGVKD. CDR3 nucleotides: TGTGCCATCCGCCGAGAAGGACTGCCCTACGAGCAGTACTTC. Protein: CAIRREGLPYEQYF.

Worth noting for this clonotype: A much larger clone sits a single nucleotide away, making a read error possible. The chain couples TRBV6-6 to TRBJ2-7; D call uncertain. In germline, CDR1 is MNHNY, CDR2 SVGAGI (reference sequence). The CDR3 has 13 residues. The V end was cut by 5 bases, the J end by 3 bases, with 11 bases between. The CDR3 nucleotides read TGTGCCAGCAGTAACAAGTGGGACTACGAGCAGTACTTC. It yields the protein CASSNKWDYEQYF.

This clonotype came up many times. The chain has TRBV7-9 and TRBJ2-5; no firm D call. Germline V CDR1 and CDR2: SEHNR, FQNEAQ (reference sequence). The germline V and J ends were trimmed by 4 bases and 0 bases, with 9 bases remaining between them. This CDR3 is 14 amino acids long. The CDR3, as DNA: TGTGCCAGCAGCTCCTCCCGGGACCAAGAGACCCAGTACTTC. It encodes CASSSSRDQETQYF.

Ten or more counts support this clonotype. The chain carries TRBV29-1 and TRBJ1-1, with D tentatively TRBD1 (5 bases). The CDR3 consists of 13 residues. V dropped 0 bases and J dropped 6 bases, with 11 bases sitting between them. The germline CDR1 and CDR2 sequences are SQVTM and ANQGSEA. The CDR3 region has the DNA TGCAGCGTTGAAGAGCGAACGACAGCTGAAGCTTTCTTT. Encoded protein: CSVEERTTAEAFF.

The sample holds a few counts of this clonotype. The rearrangement joins TRBV7-8 to TRBJ2-5; D might be TRBD1 (6 bases). CDR1 SGHVS and CDR2 FQNEAQ come from the germline V gene. The CDR3 totals 15 residues. Trimming pared 4 bases from V and 0 bases from J, leaving 12 bases between. CDR3 in DNA: TGTGCCAGCAGCTGGGACACAGGGAACCAAGAGACCCAGTACTTC. Protein product: CASSWDTGNQETQYF.

This clonotype was seen repeatedly, ten times or more. The rearrangement links TRBV6-2 or TRBV6-3 to TRBJ1-1, with 8 bases identical to TRBD1. This CDR3 has 14 amino acids. Trimming removed 8 bases from V and 4 bases from J; junction bases left unmatched: 9. In germline, CDR1 is MNHEY, CDR2 SVGEGT. CDR3 region: CASQGAWGVTEAFF. In DNA, the CDR3 is TGTGCCAGCCAGGGGGCGTGGGGAGTCACTGAAGCTTTCTTT.

There are many counts of this clonotype. This sequence joins TRBV20-1 and TRBJ1-2; D is perhaps TRBD1 (5 bases). The CDR3 has 12 residues. CDR1 and CDR2 (germline): DFQATT, SNEGSKA (reference sequence). Deletions cut 1 base from V and 8 bases from J, with 11 bases between. CDR3: CSARGGVWGYTF. The CDR3 region has the DNA TGCAGTGCTAGAGGGGGGGTCTGGGGCTACACCTTC.